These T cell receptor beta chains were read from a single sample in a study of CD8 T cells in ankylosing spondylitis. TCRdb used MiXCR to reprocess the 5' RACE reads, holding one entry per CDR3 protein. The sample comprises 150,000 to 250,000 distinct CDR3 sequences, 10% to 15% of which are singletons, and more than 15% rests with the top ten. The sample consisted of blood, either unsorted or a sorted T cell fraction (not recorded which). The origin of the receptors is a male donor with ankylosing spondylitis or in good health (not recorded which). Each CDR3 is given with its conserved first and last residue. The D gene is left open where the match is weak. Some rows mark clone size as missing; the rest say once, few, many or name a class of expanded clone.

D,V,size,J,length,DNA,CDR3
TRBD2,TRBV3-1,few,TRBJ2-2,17,TGTGCCAGCGGACAGAAAGGACTAGCGGGAGAGATCGGGGAGCTGTTTTTT,CASGQKGLAGEIGELFF
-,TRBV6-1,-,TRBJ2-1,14,TGTGCCAGCAGTGATAGAGGGATCTACAATGAGCAGTTCTTC,CASSDRGIYNEQFF
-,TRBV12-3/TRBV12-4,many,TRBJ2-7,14,TGTGCCAGCAGTTTAAACATAAATCGCTACGAGCAGTACTTC,CASSLNINRYEQYF
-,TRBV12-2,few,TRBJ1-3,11,TGTGCAAGTCGTAAGCCGAACACCATATATTTT,CASRKPNTIYF
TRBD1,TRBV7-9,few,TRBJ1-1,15,TGTGCCAGCTATCACAGGGGGCTGGTCAACACTGAAGCTTTCTTT,CASYHRGLVNTEAFF
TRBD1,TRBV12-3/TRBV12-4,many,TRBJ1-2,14,TGTGCCAGCAGTCTCGGGGGACAGGGCGATGGCTACACCTTC,CASSLGGQGDGYTF
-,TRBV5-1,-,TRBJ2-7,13,TGCGCCAGCACTCTGGAGGGTTCCTACGAGCAGTACTTC,CASTLEGSYEQYF
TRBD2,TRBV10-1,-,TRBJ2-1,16,TGCGCCAGCAGCGCCCCGGGACTACCTAGATACAATGAGCAGTTCTTC,CASSAPGLPRYNEQFF
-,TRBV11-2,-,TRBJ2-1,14,TGTGCCAGCAGCCCCTGGGGCGGGGACAATGAGCAGTTCTTC,CASSPWGGDNEQFF
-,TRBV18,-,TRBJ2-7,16,TGTGCCAGCTCACCACCTGGGGCCGCCTGGTTCTACGAGCAGTACTTC,CASSPPGAAWFYEQYF
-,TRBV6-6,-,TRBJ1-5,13,TGTGCCAGCAGCTCGGACGGTGGACAGCCCCAGCATTTT,CASSSDGGQPQHF
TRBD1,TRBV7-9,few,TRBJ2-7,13,TGTGCCAGCAGGGAGACAGGGGTCGACGAGCAGTACTTC,CASRETGVDEQYF
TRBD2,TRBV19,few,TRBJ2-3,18,TGTGCCAGTAGTAACGGACTAGCGGGAGTTCCTAGCACAGATACGCAGTATTTT,CASSNGLAGVPSTDTQYF
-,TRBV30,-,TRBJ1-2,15,TGTGCCTGGAGTGTGGAAGACGGCGTAAACTATGGCTACACCTTC,CAWSVEDGVNYGYTF
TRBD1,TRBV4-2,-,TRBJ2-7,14,TGTGCCAGCTCTTACAGGGGCCCCCCGGAGGAGCAGTACTTC,CASSYRGPPEEQYF
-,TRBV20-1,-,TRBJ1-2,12,TGCAGTGCCGGAGGCGAAGACTATGGCTACACCTTC,CSAGGEDYGYTF
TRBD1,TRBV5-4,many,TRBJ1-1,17,TGTGCCAGCAGCTCTGACAGGGCTTCGGAAGGGGACACTGAAGCTTTCTTT,CASSSDRASEGDTEAFF
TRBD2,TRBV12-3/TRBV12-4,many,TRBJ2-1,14,TGTGCCAGCATGGTGGCGGGAGGGGGCAATGAGCAGTTCTTC,CASMVAGGGNEQFF
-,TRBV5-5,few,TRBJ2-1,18,TGTGCCAGCAGCTTGGCCACAGCAGGGGTTAACACCTACAATGAGCAGTTCTTC,CASSLATAGVNTYNEQFF
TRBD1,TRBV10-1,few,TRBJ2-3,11,TGCGCCAGCAGTGATGGGGACAGGGTGAATTTT,CASSDGDRVNF